This TCR beta chain emerged from a study of PD-1 blockade in classical Hodgkin lymphoma. Data came from immunoSEQ multiplex PCR; TCRdb stores just in-frame clones and leaves some out. The repertoire has over 45,000 clones, around 78% of them found once; the top ten carry more than 12%. Study-wide results and caveats: Significant TCR diversity gains by C4D1 occurred in CD4+ but not CD8+ cells.

Notes on this clone: What it binds is not known.

Relapse after autologous stem cell transplantation occurred in every patient, and brentuximab vedotin exposure varied. The CDR3 has 13 amino acids. Germline CDR1 MDHEN, CDR2 SYDVKM. The V end lost 2 bases, the J end lost 1 base, and 5 bases lay between the germline ends. The chain carries TRBV28 and TRBJ1-1; D ambiguous. The clonotype comes from a human donor with classical Hodgkin lymphoma. The source was peripheral blood mononuclear cells (PBMCs), collected before the second cycle of nivolumab. CDR3 in amino acids: CASSLKPNTEAFF. For the CDR3, the DNA is TGTGCCAGCAGTTTAAAGCCGAACACTGAAGCTTTCTTT.